The T cell receptor (beta chain) described here comes from a study of OX40 agonist ivuxolimab in advanced cancers. The overall study: Every patient in dose escalation had hepatocellular carcinoma, melanoma, renal cell or head and neck cancer.

Produced via immunoSEQ multiplex PCR; TCRdb's table is partial and in-frame only. The profile shows some 57,000 clones, around four fifths of them singletons. The sample here was CD4+ or CD8+ T cells sorted from blood, taken in a trial of the OX40 agonist ivuxolimab. This sequence originates from an adult with an advanced solid tumor such as melanoma, head and neck, liver or kidney cancer.

In DNA form, the CDR3 reads TGTGCCAGCATCACGGGGGGCTCGGGGCCTGAAGCTTTCTTT. Its translation: CASITGGSGPEAFF. The chain employs TRBV7-9 and TRBJ1-1; D is perhaps TRBD1 (6 bases). Germline V gene data show CDR1 as SEHNR and CDR2 as FQNEAQ (reference sequence). The CDR3 runs 14 residues. V shed 7 bases and J shed 6 bases, with 18 bases lying between them. The full variable domain, in which reference TRBV7-9 and TRBJ1-1 provide the parts outside the CDR3, is DTGVSQNPRHKITKRGQNVTFRCDPISEHNRLYWYRQTLGQGPEFLTYFQNEAQLEKSRLLSDRFSAERPKGSFSTLEIQRTEQGDSAMYLCASITGGSGPEAFFGQGTRLTVV.